Below, one T cell receptor beta chain is given with its context. What it binds is unknown. The assay was immunoSEQ multiplex PCR, and TCRdb's table has in-frame clones only and misses some. The sample contains around 30,000 clones, 94% of which appear only once. The CDR3 runs to 14 residues. Germline CDR1 and CDR2: SGHTA and FQGTGA. Trimming took off 4 bases at V and 2 bases at J, with 10 bases between the two ends. The sample is drawn from a study of T cells in localized non-small cell lung cancer. Study results and limitations: Analysis by sequencing included only one tumor region, so heterogeneity remains possible. Of the tissues analyzed, uninvolved adjacent lung showed maximal T cell clonality, greater than tumor. Across samples, adjacent lung featured a median around 56 of the top 100 tumor clones.

Sequencing was performed on peripheral blood, taken before any cancer treatment. The rearrangement links TRBV7-3 to TRBJ2-3; TRBD2 might be the D (6 bases). This TCR was recovered from a woman between 35 and 70 years old with stage I lung adenocarcinoma. This CDR3 reads CASSSGLFTDTQYF. CDR3 bases: TGTGCCAGCAGCTCTGGACTATTCACAGATACGCAGTATTTT.